This T cell receptor (beta chain) derives from a study of T cells after yellow fever vaccination. Study-level information: The fractions with low cell numbers were processed using SMART-Seq v4 Ultra Low Input. Study-wide findings and caveats: Although most clonotypes did not, a small share appeared in both CD4 and CD8 compartments. FACS-sorted repertoires might harbor abundant contaminating clonotypes from the bulk population.

It was through 5'RACE template switching that TCR cDNA was made, with a universal primer site and UMIs added. TCRdb called the 5' RACE reads again in MiXCR, with one record for every CDR3 protein. The data hold 320,000 or so distinct CDR3 sequences, with around 8.1% observed a single time. The germline gives CDR1 SSHAT, CDR2 FNYEAQ (reference sequence). The CDR3 spans 16 residues. The sample holds a few counts of this clonotype. The antigen remains undetermined. A junction boundary mismatches the germline segment, possibly from a read error. The sequence came from a man aged 18 to 29 who received the YFV17D yellow fever vaccine. Sequenced here: PBMCs, sampled more than 35 days after the first yellow fever vaccination. The V and J genes are TRBV7-7 and TRBJ2-6; TRBD2 is a possible D gene (5 bases). CDR3 sequence: CASSAGLFSGANVLTF. CDR3 bases: TGTGCTAGCAGCGCGGGTTTATTCTCTGGGGCCAACGTCCTGACTTTC.